This paragraph covers one TCR beta chain sequence. In this sample, this clone turned up a few times. Its cognate antigen has yet to be identified. Base qualities are missing; no much larger clone stands one base away. The data derive from a study of blood T cell repertoires in COVID-19 (dated by TCRdb to about 2020). Some background on the complete study: Samples from collaborators originated in the United States, Italy and Spain and spanned both the acute and convalescent phases of COVID-19. The prospective study material was composed of cDNA or gDNA derived from T cells, B-cell-depleted T cells, or PBMCs. Subjects who had been exposed to COVID-19, were actively infected with it, or had recovered from it provided the deeply sampled blood TCRbeta repertoires that made up the dataset. A freely available public database, intended as a resource for researchers studying the immune response to SARS-CoV-2, is where the repertoires were released. Samples came from the ongoing ImmuneRACE study (first 160 participants) plus 1,254 subjects from 6 global collaborators. The sample metadata nearly always contained a de-identified subject ID, COVID-19 status, age in years and sex. Where available, HLA class I and class II types were taken from metadata supplied by the sample provider and were not determined by assay-based typing.

The germline V gene yields MNHEY for CDR1 and SVGEGT for CDR2. Relative to germline, V is 4 bases shorter and J is 0 bases shorter, with 11 bases between their ends. Inclusive of the bounding cysteine and phenylalanine, the CDR3 is 15 residues long. CDR3 DNA is the only sequence kept; it has 45 bases, read in frame from the first base. TCRbeta CDR3 regions were amplified from genomic DNA by means of the immunoSEQ Assay, a bias-controlled multiplex PCR. Turning to the authors' computational methods: Nucleated cell counts per sample were estimated from amplification of reference gene primers within the assay. To quantify the absolute abundance of each unique TCRbeta CDR3 rearrangement, sequence reads were collapsed and filtered. For each sample, productive Simpson clonality was calculated as the square root of Simpson's diversity index over productive rearrangements. The table was pulled from immuneACCESS by TCRdb, which kept in-frame rearrangements only. Such tables lose some clones; where checked, under half of the loss comes from unresolved V genes, and the rest has no known cause. V and J calls and clone size are as listed in that table; D and trimming were resolved from the DNA. This sample lists 150,000 to 200,000 clones; more than 85% were detected once. The leading ten clones occupy 2% to 2.5% of the sample.

The collaborating institutions used their own protocols to collect whole blood in K2EDTA tubes. Collaborator samples were shipped for TCRbeta analysis as frozen whole blood, isolated PBMCs, or DNA extracted from either sample type. What the authors observed across the whole study: How much clinical and demographic metadata was included differed by source and by participant, and the metadata was provided uncurated.

The TCR sequence derives from a man between 65 and 79 years old with active or convalescent COVID-19. Sequencing used peripheral blood. In this chain, TRBV6-2 or TRBV6-3 is recombined with TRBJ2-3; the D gene lacks a confident call. The DNA sequence reads TGTGCCAGCAGTTCTGGAGCGTCTAGCACAGATACGCAGTATTTT. Its translation reads: CASSSGASSTDTQYF.